One sample yielded the 29 T cell receptor beta chains listed below, sequenced in a study of blood T cell repertoires in COVID-19. The method was immunoSEQ multiplex PCR; TCRdb's version includes in-frame clones alone and lacks a portion of them. The data show tens of thousands of clones, with about 86% seen just once and about 4.2% held by the top ten. Material for sequencing was peripheral blood. Receptors were obtained from a man aged 80 or over with active COVID-19.

The J gene is TRBJ1-2, the V gene TRBV2; no firm D call. Trimming stripped 0 bases from V and 8 bases from J, with 13 bases between. CDR3 size: 14 residues. Per germline, CDR1 SNHLY and CDR2 FYNNEI. CDR3 DNA sequence: TGTGCCAGCAGTGAAGCTTCTACGATGGTAGGCTACACCTTC. This sequence encodes CASSEASTMVGYTF.

A single count supports this clone. The chain links TRBV11-2 to TRBJ2-2; possible D gene TRBD2, 5 bases. Trimming pared 11 bases from V and 7 bases from J, leaving 11 bases between. This CDR3 contains 11 residues. Germline-derived CDR1 and CDR2 are SGHAT and FQNNGV. Written as DNA, the CDR3 is TGTGCCGGGTCTAGCTTCGGGGAGCTGTTTTTT. It yields the protein CAGSSFGELFF.

This sequence joins TRBV5-1 and TRBJ2-1; 7 bases map to TRBD2. J lost 10 bases, V lost 4 bases, and 8 bases had no gene match. CDR1 SGHRS and CDR2 YFSETQ come from the germline V gene. This CDR3 is 13 amino acids long. The CDR3 sequence is CASSITGGLEQFF. In DNA, the CDR3 is TGCGCCAGCAGCATCACCGGGGGGTTAGAGCAGTTCTTC. Full variable domain (remainder filled in from reference TRBV5-1 and TRBJ2-1): KAGVTQTPRYLIKTRGQQVTLSCSPISGHRSVSWYQQTPGQGLQFLFEYFSETQRNKGNFPGRFSGRQFSNSRSEMNVSTLELGDSALYLCASSITGGLEQFFGPGTRLTVL.

V and J are TRBV30 and TRBJ2-1, with a possible D match to TRBD1 (5 bases). There are 13 residues in the CDR3. CDR1 GTSNPN and CDR2 SVGIG come from the germline V gene (reference sequence). Trimming removed 0 bases at V and 8 bases at J, with 11 bases between. This chain's CDR3 is CAWSVQAGYEQFF. CDR3 DNA: TGTGCCTGGAGTGTACAGGCTGGATATGAGCAGTTCTTC.

The chain is built from TRBV7-8 and TRBJ2-5, with 11 bases lining up with TRBD2. The trim removed 8 bases at V and 3 bases at J, leaving 17 bases unmatched. The CDR3 consists of 18 residues. From germline, CDR1 is SGHVS and CDR2 FQNEAQ. The chain's CDR3 is CASLPPLRLAGREETQYF. DNA of the CDR3: TGTGCCAGCCTACCGCCTCTTAGACTAGCGGGGAGGGAAGAGACCCAGTACTTC.

J is TRBJ1-1 and V is TRBV3-1 (or the pseudogene TRBV3-2), with D unresolved. V was pared by 0 bases and J by 8 bases, with 13 bases between. The CDR3 totals 14 residues. Germline CDR1 is LGHDT and CDR2 is YNNKEL (reference sequence). The CDR3 nucleotides read TGTGCCAGCAGCCAAGATAGCAGCCTTGGCGAAGCTTTCTTT. Protein product: CASSQDSSLGEAFF.

This clone has a handful of counts. This sequence joins TRBV30 and TRBJ1-2; a possible D gene is TRBD1 (5 bases). Germline CDR1 and CDR2: GTSNPN and SVGIG (reference sequence). Trimming pared 0 bases from V and 7 bases from J, leaving 18 bases between. The CDR3 totals 15 residues. The CDR3 here is CAWSVQLEGAGGYTF. DNA of the CDR3: TGTGCCTGGAGTGTACAGCTAGAAGGGGCAGGTGGCTACACCTTC. The full variable domain, completed using reference TRBV30 and TRBJ1-2, is SQTIHQWPATLVQPVGSPLSLECTVEGTSNPNLYWYRQAAGRGLQLLFYSVGIGQISSEVPQNLSASRPQDRQFILSSKKLLLSDSGFYLCAWSVQLEGAGGYTFGSGTRLTVV.

The chain links TRBV10-1 to TRBJ2-7; 11 bases match TRBD1. This CDR3 is 14 amino acids long. Germline assignment: CDR1 WNHNN and CDR2 SYGVQD (reference sequence). J lost 2 bases, V lost 6 bases, and 3 bases had no gene match. DNA of the CDR3: TGCGCCAGCAGCCAGGGACAGGGGGCCTACGAGCAGTACTTC. Translation: CASSQGQGAYEQYF.

V is TRBV7-3 and J is TRBJ2-1; TRBD2 matches at 14 bases. Per the germline V gene, CDR1 is SGHTA and CDR2 is FQGTGA. This CDR3 is 15 amino acids long. J lost 9 bases, V lost 3 bases, and 4 bases had no gene match. CDR3 coding DNA: TGTGCCAGCAGCTTGGGACTAGCGGGAGTGGCTGAGCAGTTCTTC. Translated, it gives CASSLGLAGVAEQFF.

This chain uses TRBV14 with TRBJ2-6, with D perhaps TRBD2 (5 bases). CDR1 is SGHDN, CDR2 FVKESK, per germline. Between the trimmed V and J ends, which lost 0 bases and 1 base, there was a span of 28 bases. The length of the CDR3 is 23 residues. CDR3: CASSQDDRAAASFSLSGANVLTF. CDR3 nucleotides: TGTGCCAGCAGCCAAGATGATCGGGCGGCGGCTAGCTTTTCTCTGTCTGGGGCCAACGTCCTGACTTTC.

This chain uses TRBV7-9 with TRBJ2-7; 8 bases line up with TRBD1. With V trimmed by 5 bases and J by 2 bases, 5 bases remained unmatched. In germline, CDR1 is SEHNR, CDR2 FQNEAQ (reference sequence). This CDR3 region has 14 residues. The CDR3, as DNA: TGTGCCAGCAGCCTCCAGGGGGCCACCTACGAGCAGTACTTC. This codes for CASSLQGATYEQYF.

The chain carries TRBV6-2 or TRBV6-3 and TRBJ1-5; TRBD1 agrees at 8 bases. Per germline, CDR1 MNHEY and CDR2 SVGEGT. V trimming: 6 bases; J trimming: 8 bases; junction bases outside the gene matches: 12. The CDR3 consists of 15 residues. The CDR3 DNA is TGTGCCAGCAGCAACGGACAGGGCCCTTTGGAGCCCCAGCATTTT. Amino acid sequence: CASSNGQGPLEPQHF.

The sample holds one count of this clone. The CDR3 DNA reads TGTGCCAGCAGTTACAGTAATAGCAATCAGCCCCAGCATTTT. This gives the protein CASSYSNSNQPQHF. The chain uses TRBV3-1 (or the pseudogene TRBV3-2) and TRBJ1-5; unclear D gene. Germline lookup yields CDR1 LGHDT and CDR2 YNNKEL (reference sequence). Trimming pared 6 bases from V and 0 bases from J, leaving 9 bases between. This CDR3 region has 14 residues.

This sequence joins TRBV4-3 and TRBJ2-1; TRBD2 aligns across 8 bases. CDR3 size: 18 residues. V shed 4 bases, J shed 2 bases, and the junction held 13 bases outside the gene matches. Looked up from germline, CDR1 is LGHNA and CDR2 is YSLEER. CDR3 sequence: CASSPTVPAGGTYNEQFF. The CDR3 DNA follows: TGCGCCAGCAGCCCAACCGTTCCGGCGGGAGGAACCTACAATGAGCAGTTCTTC.

The gene calls are TRBV6-2 or TRBV6-3 and TRBJ1-2, with TRBD1 matching 7 bases. The CDR3 sequence is 15 residues long. Germline trimming cut 2 bases from V and 8 bases from J; bases unmatched to any gene: 11. Germline values: CDR1 MNHEY, CDR2 SVGEGT. CDR3 in DNA: TGTGCCAGCAGTTACATTTCGACAGGGTCGGGAGGCTACACCTTC. It specifies CASSYISTGSGGYTF.

The rearrangement joins TRBV3-1 (or the pseudogene TRBV3-2) to TRBJ1-3, with a weak D call TRBD1 (5 bases). V dropped 1 base and J dropped 0 bases, with 13 bases sitting between them. The CDR3 sequence is 17 residues long. The germline V gene encodes CDR1 LGHDT and CDR2 YNNKEL (reference sequence). The CDR3 coding sequence is TGTGCCAGCAGCCAAGCCGGTGACAGTCACTCTGGAAACACCATATATTTT. This gives the protein CASSQAGDSHSGNTIYF.

The chain has TRBV6-2 or TRBV6-3 and TRBJ1-4, with no clear D. Looked up from germline, CDR1 is MNHEY and CDR2 is SVGEGT. The V end lost 2 bases, the J end lost 8 bases, and 15 bases lay between the germline ends. CDR3 length: 15 amino acids. The CDR3: CASSYNAGVREKLFF. Written as DNA, the CDR3 is TGTGCCAGCAGTTACAACGCGGGAGTTCGAGAAAAACTGTTTTTT.

The chain links TRBV3-1 (or the pseudogene TRBV3-2) to TRBJ2-2; a weak D match, TRBD2 (7 bases). CDR1 and CDR2 from the germline V gene are LGHDT and YNNKEL (reference sequence). CDR3 length: 14 amino acids. Trimming cost V 5 bases and J 6 bases, with 13 bases left between them. CDR3 sequence (DNA): TGTGCCAGCAGCTCCCGGGGGGCGGCCGGGGAGCTGTTTTTT. Protein sequence: CASSSRGAAGELFF.

The chain carries TRBV7-2 and TRBJ1-2; 7 nucleotides match TRBD1. CDR3 length: 14 amino acids. Germline V gene data show CDR1 as SGHTA and CDR2 as FQGNSA. The V and J ends lost 2 bases and 4 bases, in that order; junction bases with no gene match: 4. Here the CDR3 reads CASSLLGQTYGYTF. Here the CDR3 DNA reads TGTGCCAGCAGCTTACTGGGACAGACCTATGGCTACACCTTC.

The chain combines TRBV14 with TRBJ2-3, with D unresolved. The CDR3 spans 14 residues. From germline, CDR1 is SGHDN and CDR2 FVKESK. V lost 0 bases and J lost 3, with 7 bases in between. The CDR3 here is CASSQETLTDTQYF. The CDR3 DNA reads as TGTGCCAGCAGCCAAGAAACCCTAACAGATACGCAGTATTTT. The complete variable domain, with remaining parts taken from reference TRBV14 and TRBJ2-3, reads EAGVTQFPSHSVIEKGQTVTLRCDPISGHDNLYWYRRVMGKEIKFLLHFVKESKQDESGMPNNRFLAERTGGTYSTLKVQPAELEDSGVYFCASSQETLTDTQYFGPGTRLTVL.

This chain joins TRBV18 and TRBJ2-7; 8 bases line up with TRBD1. The V gene end was trimmed by 5 bases and the J gene end by 0 bases; junction bases not matched to a gene: 3. The CDR3 is made up of 14 amino acids. CDR1 and CDR2 (germline): KGHSH, LQKENI. CDR3 amino acids: CASSSGQDSYEQYF. The CDR3 nucleotides are TGTGCCAGCTCATCGGGACAGGACTCCTACGAGCAGTACTTC.

V and J are TRBV11-3 and TRBJ2-7; 7 bases fit TRBD1. This CDR3 contains 19 residues. Germline V gene sequence: CDR1 SGHNT, CDR2 YENEEA. J lost 3 bases, V lost 3 bases, and 20 bases had no gene match. For the CDR3, the DNA is TGTGCCAGCAGCTTCCACCCCCCCAAGTCACAGGGGTTGCTCTACGAGCAGTACTTC. Residues: CASSFHPPKSQGLLYEQYF.

The rearrangement joins TRBV7-2 to TRBJ2-7; D may be TRBD2 (6 bases). V was pared by 5 bases and J by 2 bases, with 16 bases between. The CDR3 consists of 15 residues. Germline CDR1 SGHTA, CDR2 FQGNSA. The CDR3 nucleotides are TGTGCCAGCAGCCTTACCGGGACTGATCCCTACGAGCAGTACTTC. Translated: CASSLTGTDPYEQYF.

The J gene is TRBJ1-1, the V gene TRBV27, with D possibly matching TRBD1 (6 bases). Germline assignment: CDR1 MNHEY and CDR2 SMNVEV (reference sequence). Trimming removed 7 bases from V and 1 base from J, with 19 bases in between. The length of the CDR3 is 16 residues. In DNA, the CDR3 is TGTGCCAGCACCAAGGGTGGGGGCTTGAGGAACACTGAAGCTTTCTTT. Protein sequence: CASTKGGGLRNTEAFF.

V usage is TRBV12-5 and J usage is TRBJ2-7, with 8 bases lining up with TRBD1. After removal of 0 bases from V and 1 base from J, the junction contained 2 bases not matched to a gene. This CDR3 has 15 residues. CDR1 LGHNT and CDR2 FRNRAP come from the germline V gene. The CDR3 region is CASGLVRDRSYEQYF. As DNA, the CDR3 is TGTGCTAGTGGTTTGGTAAGGGACAGGTCCTACGAGCAGTACTTC.

The sample holds a few counts of this clone. V usage is TRBV7-9 and J usage is TRBJ2-3, with 9 nucleotides matching TRBD2. The CDR3 contains 17 residues. In germline, CDR1 is SEHNR, CDR2 FQNEAQ (reference sequence). The junction had 18 bases not matched to a gene; V was cut back by 5 bases and J by 9 bases. CDR3 protein: CASSLDLAGMAQSTQYF. CDR3 nucleotide sequence: TGTGCCAGCAGCCTAGACCTAGCGGGAATGGCACAGAGCACGCAGTATTTT.

The V and J genes are TRBV7-2 and TRBJ1-6; D is undetermined. V lost 5 bases and J 9 bases, leaving 14 bases between the germline ends. In germline, CDR1 is SGHTA, CDR2 FQGNSA. There are 14 residues in the CDR3. The CDR3 loop reads CASSPQRLGSPLHF. In DNA, the CDR3 is TGTGCCAGCAGCCCCCAGCGGCTTGGTTCACCCCTCCACTTT.

The rearrangement joins TRBV6-5 to TRBJ2-2; D gene unclear. This CDR3 contains 16 residues. Germline CDR1 MNHEY, CDR2 SVGAGI. V was cut by 0 bases and J by 4 bases, with 12 bases left in between. The CDR3 reads CASSYSFDPSTGELFF. CDR3 nucleotide sequence: TGTGCCAGCAGTTACTCGTTCGATCCGAGCACCGGGGAGCTGTTTTTT.

The chain links TRBV30 to TRBJ1-3; the D is unclear. From germline, CDR1 is GTSNPN and CDR2 SVGIG (reference sequence). This CDR3 is built from 14 residues. Trimming took off 7 bases at V and 0 bases at J, with 13 bases between the two ends. This CDR3 reads CASHPGNSGNTIYF. The CDR3 DNA reads TGTGCCTCCCATCCGGGTAACTCTGGAAACACCATATATTTT.